The clone carrying this T cell receptor (beta chain) was recorded many times. Its matching antigen is unknown. Through a sample-barcoded 5' primer and a J-beta primer mix, a second PCR was run for 7 to 11 cycles. MiXCR was run by TCRdb on the 5' RACE reads, yielding one entry per CDR3 protein. This sample yields approximately 700,000 distinct CDR3 sequences, of which about 30% are seen a single time; roughly 15% belongs to the top ten. Germline V gene lookup returns CDR1 SEHNR and CDR2 FQNEAQ (reference sequence). The CDR3 loop spans 16 amino acids. The ends lost 1 base at V and 4 bases at J; junction bases unmatched: 6. The data belong to a study of blood T cells in healthy people across ages. Study-wide results and limits: Estimated diversity that came from one million T cells was considered an underestimate.

Isolation recovered at least 7 million PBMCs from every sample. Source material: blood. The sequence was obtained from a woman older than 75 in good health. The chain combines TRBV7-9 with TRBJ2-5, with 10 bases identical to TRBD2. The CDR3 loop reads CASSLGGLAFRETQYF. CDR3 in DNA: TGTGCCAGCAGCTTAGGGGGACTAGCGTTTCGAGAGACCCAGTACTTC.